The 27 T cell receptor beta chains below were found in one sample sequenced in a study of T cells after yellow fever vaccination. Via MiXCR, TCRdb re-called the 5' RACE reads, giving one row per CDR3 protein. The sample lists around 250,000 distinct CDR3 sequences, roughly 5% occurring once. The source material was CD4+ T cells sorted from PBMCs, sampled on the day of the yellow fever booster vaccination. The receptor source for this set is a man between 18 and 29 years old who received the YFV17D yellow fever vaccine.

A few counts support this clonotype. The rearrangement uses TRBV5-1 and TRBJ2-3; D is possibly TRBD1 (6 bases). V dropped 4 bases and J dropped 5 bases, with 14 bases sitting between them. The CDR3 is 14 amino acids. Germline V CDR1 and CDR2: SGHRS, YFSETQ. The chain's CDR3 is CASSPTQGRDTQYF. As DNA, the CDR3 is TGCGCCAGCAGCCCTACCCAGGGGAGAGATACGCAGTATTTT.

CDR3 loop: CATSRETHYTEAFF. CDR3 in DNA: TGTGCCACCAGCAGAGAGACCCACTACACTGAAGCTTTCTTT. The chain combines TRBV15 with TRBJ1-1; D is unresolved. This CDR3 is built from 14 residues. The germline V and J ends were trimmed by 0 bases and 3 bases, with 8 bases remaining between them. Germline CDR1 LNHNV, CDR2 YYDKDF (reference sequence).

In this sample, this clonotype turned up many times. This chain links TRBV7-3 with TRBJ2-1; TRBD1 might be the D (6 bases). Trimming took off 2 bases at V and 7 bases at J, with 12 bases between the two ends. The CDR3 extends over 14 amino acids. The germline gives CDR1 SGHTA, CDR2 FQGTGA. The CDR3 region is CASSLYSRGNEQFF. As DNA, the CDR3 is TGTGCCAGCAGCTTATATTCCAGGGGAAATGAGCAGTTCTTC.

This clonotype was found once. The chain carries TRBV6-6 and TRBJ2-7; D not certain. Germline CDR1 MNHNY, CDR2 SVGAGI (reference sequence). This CDR3 region has 14 residues. V lost 2 bases and J lost 1, with 9 bases in between. CDR3 bases: TGTGCCAGCAGTTACCCCAGTGAATCCTACGAGCAGTACTTC. This encodes CASSYPSESYEQYF.

This chain links TRBV11-2 with TRBJ2-4, with 8 bases fitting TRBD1. CDR3 length: 14 amino acids. The J segment lost 5 bases and the V segment lost 2 bases, leaving 2 bases of the junction unmatched. Germline CDR1 reads SGHAT; CDR2 reads FQNNGV. CDR3 region: CASSLRQGQNIQYF. CDR3 nucleotide sequence: TGTGCCAGCAGCTTAAGACAGGGGCAAAACATTCAGTACTTC.

There are a few counts of this clonotype. The rearrangement links TRBV7-9 to TRBJ2-4, with D perhaps assigned TRBD1 or TRBD2 (5 bases each). Germline V CDR1 and CDR2: SEHNR, FQNEAQ (reference sequence). V lost 1 base to trimming and J lost 0 bases, with 13 bases between them. CDR3 length: 17 amino acids. The CDR3 DNA follows: TGTGCCAGCAGCTTAGTTGAGGGGTTATCAGCCAAAAACATTCAGTACTTC. It specifies CASSLVEGLSAKNIQYF.

This clonotype has at least ten counts. V and J are TRBV11-2 and TRBJ2-7, with TRBD2 matching 7 bases. CDR1 and CDR2 (germline): SGHAT, FQNNGV. V lost 2 bases, J lost 6 bases, and 10 bases stayed unmatched. CDR3 size: 15 residues. The CDR3 region is CASSLSGRPGGEQYF. The CDR3 coding sequence is TGTGCCAGCAGCTTAAGTGGTAGGCCGGGGGGCGAGCAGTACTTC.

The chain couples TRBV3-1 to TRBJ2-7, with D possibly matching TRBD2 (5 bases). Germline loops: CDR1 LGHDT, CDR2 YNNKEL (reference sequence). V gave up 3 bases and J gave up 4 bases, with 10 bases separating them. This CDR3 contains 13 residues. Here the CDR3 DNA reads TGTGCCAGCAGCCACAGAGGCGGGTACGAGCAGTACGTC. As protein: CASSHRGGYEQYV.

The chain recombines TRBV12-3 or TRBV12-4 with TRBJ1-5, with TRBD1 matching 7 bases. With V trimmed by 2 bases and J by 0 bases, 4 bases remained unmatched. The CDR3 runs to 16 residues. The CDR3 here is CASSLRGTDSNQPQHF. CDR3 sequence (DNA): TGTGCCAGCAGTTTAAGAGGGACAGATAGCAATCAGCCCCAGCATTTT.

The chain has TRBV5-4 and TRBJ2-1, with D uncertain. CDR1 and CDR2 (germline): SGHNT, YYREEE (reference sequence). The V gene lost 4 bases and the J gene lost 6 bases, with 11 bases spanning the gap. This CDR3 has 13 amino acids. The DNA of the CDR3 is TGTGCCAGCAGCAACACTCCCGCCAATGAGCAGTTCTTC. It yields the protein CASSNTPANEQFF.

This clonotype was seen more than once but under ten times. The J gene is TRBJ1-1, the V gene TRBV12-3 or TRBV12-4, with 9 bases that match TRBD1. J gave up 11 bases and V 5 bases, and 12 bases lay outside the gene matches. The CDR3 loop spans 14 amino acids. As DNA, the CDR3 is TGTGCCAGCAGTGTGGACAGGGGATCTTCGCGGGCTTTCTTT. Protein: CASSVDRGSSRAFF.

The chain combines TRBV20-1 with TRBJ1-2, with D possibly TRBD1 on 5 matching bases. The CDR3 length is 12 residues. V shed 6 bases and J shed 4 bases, with 12 bases lying between them. Germline V gene lookup returns CDR1 DFQATT and CDR2 SNEGSKA (reference sequence). DNA of the CDR3: TGCAGTGCCTGGGGACGGATCTATGGCTACACCTTC. Protein product: CSAWGRIYGYTF.

V usage is TRBV20-1 and J usage is TRBJ1-1; D gene ambiguous. Trimming removed 3 bases at V and 7 bases at J, with 15 bases between. There are 13 residues in the CDR3. Germline-derived CDR1 and CDR2 are DFQATT and SNEGSKA (reference sequence). In DNA, the CDR3 is TGCAGTGCTAGGGTAGCGGTTGCGGTTGAAGCTTTCTTT. Its translation is CSARVAVAVEAFF.

This chain connects TRBV5-4 to TRBJ2-5, with D tentatively TRBD2 (6 bases). Germline V gene data show CDR1 as SGHNT and CDR2 as YYREEE (reference sequence). The V end was cut by 4 bases, the J end by 7 bases, with 17 bases between. The CDR3 totals 14 residues. CDR3 sequence: CASSVGTPQGTQYF. For the CDR3, the DNA is TGTGCCAGCAGCGTCGGGACTCCGCAGGGGACCCAGTACTTC.

Ten or more counts support this clonotype. The genes are TRBV5-5 and TRBJ1-2, with 7 positions matching TRBD1. This CDR3 has 13 amino acids. Germline CDR1 and CDR2: SGHKS and YYEKEE (reference sequence). Trimming removed 4 bases from V and 3 bases from J; junction bases left unmatched: 3. CDR3 DNA sequence: TGTGCCAGCAGCCAGGGACAGCACTATGGCTACACCTTC. This sequence encodes CASSQGQHYGYTF. Full variable domain (missing parts from reference TRBV5-5 and TRBJ1-2): DAGVTQSPTHLIKTRGQQVTLRCSPISGHKSVSWYQQVLGQGPQFIFQYYEKEERGRGNFPDRFSARQFPNYSSELNVNALLLGDSALYLCASSQGQHYGYTFGSGTRLTVV.

This clonotype showed up just a few times. The chain employs TRBV6-5 and TRBJ1-6; 7 bases match TRBD1. The trim removed 7 bases at V and 7 bases at J, leaving 7 bases unmatched. CDR1 MNHEY and CDR2 SVGAGI come from the germline V gene. The CDR3 loop spans 14 amino acids. Written as DNA, the CDR3 is TGTGCCAGCAAACCTGGGACAGAGAATTCACCCCTCCACTTT. This translates into CASKPGTENSPLHF.

In this sample, this clonotype turned up a few times. The chain couples TRBV5-6 to TRBJ1-2; 8 positions match TRBD1. The CDR3 consists of 14 residues. Per germline, CDR1 SGHDT and CDR2 YYEEEE. After removal of 4 bases from V and 4 bases from J, the junction contained 6 bases not matched to a gene. The chain's CDR3 is CASSETGVGYGYTF. For the CDR3, the DNA is TGTGCCAGCAGCGAGACAGGGGTGGGCTATGGCTACACCTTC.

The table lists this clonotype with a few counts. The chain carries TRBV5-1 and TRBJ2-7, with 12 bases identical to TRBD1. CDR1 is SGHRS and CDR2 is YFSETQ in the germline V gene. Germline trimming cut 4 bases from V and 6 bases from J; bases unmatched to any gene: 8. The CDR3 runs 15 residues. The CDR3: CASSGRDRGRSEQYF. The CDR3 nucleotides read TGCGCCAGCAGCGGGAGGGACAGGGGGCGAAGCGAGCAGTACTTC.

This clonotype was seen only a few times. The rearrangement uses TRBV5-1 and TRBJ2-2; D may match TRBD1 or TRBD2 (5 bases each). The CDR3 totals 15 residues. Germline V lookup: CDR1 SGHRS, CDR2 YFSETQ. Trimming removed 4 bases at V and 2 bases at J, with 12 bases between. The CDR3 loop reads CASSPGTQNTGELFF. CDR3 in DNA: TGCGCCAGCAGCCCAGGGACCCAAAACACCGGGGAGCTGTTTTTT.

This clonotype was counted at least ten times. V gene TRBV4-3 combines with J gene TRBJ1-3, with 7 bases that match TRBD1. The germline V gene has CDR1 LGHNA and CDR2 YSLEER. This CDR3 is 16 amino acids long. The ends lost 0 bases at V and 3 bases at J; junction bases unmatched: 5. The CDR3 DNA reads TGCGCCAGCAGCCAAGACCTCCGACAGGGTGGAAACACCATATATTTT. Its translation: CASSQDLRQGGNTIYF.

This clonotype has a handful of counts. The V call is TRBV5-1, the J call TRBJ2-5, with 8 bases fitting TRBD1. The CDR3 sequence is 14 residues long. V lost 4 bases, J lost 2 bases, and 4 bases stayed unmatched. Germline-derived CDR1 and CDR2 are SGHRS and YFSETQ. Here the CDR3 DNA reads TGCGCCAGCAGCATACAGGGGGAACAAGAGACCCAGTACTTC. The encoded protein is CASSIQGEQETQYF.

This clonotype was seen only a few times. The CDR3 bases are TGCGCCAGCAGCCCGGACCCTCAGGGGGCGCTTTCACCCCTCCACTTT. The encoded protein is CASSPDPQGALSPLHF. The chain combines TRBV4-1 with TRBJ1-6, with 8 bases lining up with TRBD1. The CDR3 is made up of 16 amino acids. After removal of 4 bases from V and 9 bases from J, the junction contained 11 bases not matched to a gene. The germline CDR1 and CDR2 sequences are MGHRA and YSYEKL.

This clonotype was counted ten times or more. The CDR3 sequence is CASSKAAGGTTEAFF. For the CDR3, the DNA is TGTGCCAGTAGTAAGGCTGCCGGGGGAACCACTGAAGCTTTCTTT. The rearrangement joins TRBV19 to TRBJ1-1; TRBD1 might be the D (5 bases). From germline, CDR1 is LNHDA and CDR2 SQIVND (reference sequence). CDR3 length equals 15 residues. V was cut by 4 bases and J by 4 bases, with 16 bases left in between.

This clonotype occurred many times. The chain is built from TRBV6-6 and TRBJ2-1; 9 bases are a match to TRBD2. The germline V gene has CDR1 MNHNY and CDR2 SVGAGI (reference sequence). Germline trimming cut 7 bases from V and 6 bases from J; bases unmatched to any gene: 4. CDR3 length: 13 residues. The CDR3 bases are TGTGCCAGCATTATAGCGGGGGCCAATGAGCAGTTCTTC. Protein sequence: CASIIAGANEQFF.

This chain joins TRBV10-2 and TRBJ1-2, with D hard to call. The CDR3 loop spans 14 amino acids. The V end lost 1 base, the J end lost 8 bases, and 14 bases lay between the germline ends. Germline loops: CDR1 WSHSY, CDR2 SAAADI. CDR3 amino acids: CASSEFTGKGGYTF. In DNA, the CDR3 is TGCGCCAGCAGTGAGTTCACGGGAAAGGGAGGCTACACCTTC.

This clonotype was observed a handful of times. The V and J genes are TRBV12-3 or TRBV12-4 and TRBJ1-2; the D gene is possibly TRBD1 (5 bases). The CDR3 runs to 14 residues. Trimming pared 3 bases from V and 4 bases from J, leaving 12 bases between. The CDR3 loop is CASSFGAEVYGYTF. The CDR3 DNA follows: TGTGCCAGCAGTTTCGGGGCAGAAGTCTATGGCTACACCTTC.

This clonotype has a handful of counts. V and J are TRBV10-3 and TRBJ1-2; possible D gene TRBD1, 5 bases. The V gene lost 10 bases and the J gene lost 4 bases, with 13 bases spanning the gap. Per germline, CDR1 ENHRY and CDR2 SYGVKD. The CDR3 contains 12 residues. CDR3 nucleotide sequence: TGTGCCACTACCGACAGCGTCTATGGCTACACCTTC. It specifies CATTDSVYGYTF.